These 31 T cell receptor beta chains came from one sample sequenced in a study of blood T cell repertoires in COVID-19. Assay: immunoSEQ multiplex PCR; the TCRdb copy retains only in-frame clones and omits some. The table has about 280,000 clones, 75% to 90% seen once; the top ten hold approximately 14%. Sequencing input: peripheral blood. Source of these receptors: a woman in her sixties or seventies with COVID-19, enrolled during active disease.

The rearrangement joins TRBV28 to TRBJ1-5; D ambiguous. Per the germline V gene, CDR1 is MDHEN and CDR2 is SYDVKM. V was shortened by 2 bases and J by 5 bases, with 4 bases between the two germline ends. The CDR3 consists of 12 residues. DNA of the CDR3: TGTGCCAGCAGTTTACCCTATCAGCCCCAGCATTTT. It translates to CASSLPYQPQHF.

The chain couples TRBV6-2 or TRBV6-3 to TRBJ1-5; tentatively, D is TRBD1 (5 bases). Germline loops: CDR1 MNHEY, CDR2 SVGEGT. This CDR3 contains 13 residues. Trimming removed 6 bases at V and 5 bases at J, with 11 bases between. CDR3 DNA: TGTGCCAGCAGCTATAACAGGTATCAGCCCCAGCATTTT. Residues: CASSYNRYQPQHF.

This clone has just one count. For the CDR3, the DNA is TGTGCCAGCAGCCTCCCCAGGGGAGGGTCCCTCGAGCAGTACTTC. This translates into CASSLPRGGSLEQYF. The chain links TRBV14 to TRBJ2-7; a weak D match, TRBD2 (7 bases). V was pared by 4 bases and J by 6 bases, with 19 bases between. This CDR3 contains 15 residues. Germline CDR1 reads SGHDN; CDR2 reads FVKESK.

This chain links TRBV12-3 or TRBV12-4 with TRBJ1-2; D is unclear. The CDR3 is 12 amino acids. V gave up 1 base and J gave up 5 bases, with 5 bases separating them. The CDR3 DNA sequence: TGTGCCAGCAGTTTAGACGGGTATGGCTACACCTTC. Protein: CASSLDGYGYTF.

The J gene is TRBJ2-6, the V gene TRBV9; tentatively, D is TRBD1 (6 bases). V lost 3 bases and J 4 bases, leaving 11 bases between the germline ends. Looked up from germline, CDR1 is SGDLS and CDR2 is YYNGEE. The CDR3 is 15 amino acids. The CDR3 reads CASSGPGAGANVLTF. The CDR3 nucleotides read TGTGCCAGCAGCGGCCCAGGGGCAGGGGCCAACGTCCTGACTTTC.

The DNA for the CDR3 is TGTGCCTGGGACCGCACCGGGGGATCTAGCACAGATACGCAGTATTTT. The encoded protein is CAWDRTGGSSTDTQYF. The chain joins TRBV30 to TRBJ2-3; perhaps TRBD2 as D (6 bases). The CDR3 length is 16 residues. Germline-derived CDR1 and CDR2 are GTSNPN and SVGIG (reference sequence). Trimming shortened V by 5 bases and J by 0 bases, and 18 bases separated the two germline ends.

The chain is built from TRBV7-2 and TRBJ1-6; 9 bases line up with TRBD1. The CDR3 totals 15 residues. The junction had 13 bases not matched to a gene; V was cut back by 5 bases and J by 14 bases. The V gene's germline CDR1 is SGHTA and CDR2 FQGNSA. CDR3 sequence reads: CASSPRPGQGKALHF. For the CDR3, the DNA is TGTGCCAGCAGCCCGCGTCCGGGACAGGGTAAAGCCCTCCACTTT.

The genes are TRBV3-1 (or the pseudogene TRBV3-2) and TRBJ2-1, with TRBD2 identical over 7 bases. CDR3 length: 14 amino acids. Germline-derived CDR1 and CDR2 are LGHDT and YNNKEL (reference sequence). V trimming: 4 bases; J trimming: 10 bases; junction bases outside the gene matches: 10. The CDR3 spells CASSLPARGGEQFF. The DNA of the CDR3 is TGTGCCAGCAGCCTCCCCGCACGCGGGGGAGAGCAGTTCTTC.

The chain has TRBV4-3 and TRBJ2-7; maybe TRBD1 (6 bases). V was shortened by 8 bases and J by 0 bases, with 17 bases between the two germline ends. The CDR3 length is 15 residues. Germline V gene lookup returns CDR1 LGHNA and CDR2 YSLEER. CDR3 nucleotide sequence: TGCGCCAGCTCGGCCTCGGGACAAACCTCCTACGAGCAGTACTTC. Its translation: CASSASGQTSYEQYF.

The rearrangement joins TRBV28 to TRBJ1-1; perhaps TRBD1 as D (6 bases). V was shortened by 3 bases and J by 6 bases, with 20 bases between the two germline ends. CDR3 length: 16 amino acids. The germline CDR1 and CDR2 sequences are MDHEN and SYDVKM. CDR3 residues: CASSFVGRGKTSEAFF. CDR3 DNA: TGTGCCAGCAGTTTTGTCGGCAGGGGAAAAACATCTGAAGCTTTCTTT. Full variable domain (outside the CDR3, taken from reference TRBV28 and TRBJ1-1): DVKVTQSSRYLVKRTGEKVFLECVQDMDHENMFWYRQDPGLGLRLIYFSYDVKMKEKGDIPEGYSVSREKKERFSLILESASTNQTSMYLCASSFVGRGKTSEAFFGQGTRLTVV.

This clone has only a few counts. The chain joins TRBV5-8 to TRBJ2-1, with 11 positions matching TRBD1. The CDR3 runs 15 residues. Germline V CDR1 and CDR2: SGHTS, YDEGEE. The V gene end was trimmed by 4 bases and the J gene end by 7 bases; junction bases not matched to a gene: 7. The CDR3 sequence: CASSRGTGGWNEQFF. CDR3 coding DNA: TGTGCCAGCAGCCGCGGGACAGGGGGTTGGAATGAGCAGTTCTTC.

This rearrangement joins TRBV6-5 to TRBJ1-5; D gene ambiguous. V was trimmed by 6 bases and J by 0 bases, leaving 12 bases between them. There are 15 residues in the CDR3. Looked up from germline, CDR1 is MNHEY and CDR2 is SVGAGI. CDR3 sequence: CASREDPSSNQPQHF. In DNA form, the CDR3 reads TGTGCCAGCAGGGAGGACCCTTCTAGCAATCAGCCCCAGCATTTT.

V gene TRBV29-1 combines with J gene TRBJ2-4; 11 nucleotides match TRBD2. V lost 7 bases and J lost 11; bases outside the gene matches: 7. Per germline, CDR1 SQVTM and CDR2 ANQGSEA. The CDR3 sequence is 12 residues long. The CDR3 DNA is TGCAGCGGTGGACTAGCGGGTGAACTTCAGTACTTC. Its translation: CSGGLAGELQYF.

This chain links TRBV5-3 with TRBJ2-7, with 9 nucleotides matching TRBD1. TRBV5-3 counts as an open reading frame of uncertain function. CDR3 length: 16 amino acids. Germline trimming cut 0 bases from V and 3 bases from J; bases unmatched to any gene: 7. The CDR3 reads CARSLVNGTGNYEQYF. The CDR3, as DNA: TGTGCCAGAAGCTTGGTAAACGGGACAGGGAACTACGAGCAGTACTTC.

The V call is TRBV7-2, the J call TRBJ2-7; D ambiguous. The CDR3 has 14 amino acids. Per germline, CDR1 SGHTA and CDR2 FQGNSA. The V end lost 2 bases, the J end lost 1 base, and 9 bases lay between the germline ends. This CDR3 reads CASSLSHLSYEQYF. As DNA, the CDR3 is TGTGCCAGCAGCTTAAGCCATCTATCCTACGAGCAGTACTTC.

This chain joins TRBV3-1 (or the pseudogene TRBV3-2) and TRBJ2-2, with 10 bases aligning to TRBD2. The germline V gene encodes CDR1 LGHDT and CDR2 YNNKEL (reference sequence). The CDR3 has 21 amino acids. V was pared by 0 bases and J by 4 bases, with 17 bases of the junction left unmatched. Here the CDR3 DNA reads TGTGCCAGCAGCCAAGATCCCCCTAGCGGGGGCCCTCCTCCCGGCACCGGGGAGCTGTTTTTT. This gives the protein CASSQDPPSGGPPPGTGELFF.

The CDR3 protein is CASSERQGVEAFF. CDR3 nucleotide sequence: TGTGCCAGCAGTGAAAGACAGGGTGTGGAAGCTTTCTTT. V and J are TRBV2 and TRBJ1-1; 7 bases agree with TRBD1. J lost 8 bases, V lost 2 bases, and 5 bases had no gene match. The V gene's germline CDR1 is SNHLY and CDR2 FYNNEI. The CDR3 runs 13 residues. The entire variable domain, with the rest obtained from reference TRBV2 and TRBJ1-1, is as follows: EPEVTQTPSHQVTQMGQEVILRCVPISNHLYFYWYRQILGQKVEFLVSFYNNEISEKSEIFDDQFSVERPDGSNFTLKIRSTKLEDSAMYFCASSERQGVEAFFGQGTRLTVV.

The rearrangement uses TRBV2 and TRBJ2-1; TRBD2 aligns across 9 bases. Germline V lookup: CDR1 SNHLY, CDR2 FYNNEI. This CDR3 is built from 15 residues. Trimming at V came to 7 bases and at J to 0 bases, leaving 4 bases not matched to a gene. DNA for the CDR3: TGTGCCAGCATGCGGGGGGGGAGCTCCTACAATGAGCAGTTCTTC. Its translation is CASMRGGSSYNEQFF.

The chain uses TRBV3-1 (or the pseudogene TRBV3-2) and TRBJ2-7; 8 bases are a match to TRBD1. V shed 6 bases and J 0 bases; nucleotides not matched to a gene: 7. In germline, CDR1 is LGHDT, CDR2 YNNKEL (reference sequence). This CDR3 contains 15 residues. CDR3 loop: CASRESGTGSYEQYF. The CDR3 DNA reads as TGTGCCAGCAGGGAGTCCGGGACAGGCTCCTACGAGCAGTACTTC.

The V gene is TRBV6-6, the J gene TRBJ1-4, with TRBD1 matching 10 bases. CDR1 and CDR2 (germline): MNHNY, SVGAGI (reference sequence). The ends lost 6 bases at V and 5 bases at J; junction bases unmatched: 6. This CDR3 spans 15 amino acids. The CDR3 here is CASSQGQGVNEKLFF. Here the CDR3 DNA reads TGTGCCAGCAGCCAAGGACAGGGGGTAAATGAAAAACTGTTTTTT.

The chain couples TRBV5-1 to TRBJ1-2; 10 nucleotides agree with TRBD1. The junction had 5 bases not matched to a gene; V was cut back by 4 bases and J by 5 bases. Germline values: CDR1 SGHRS, CDR2 YFSETQ. The CDR3 extends over 14 amino acids. DNA of the CDR3: TGCGCCAGCAGCGAGGACAGGGGGAGGTATGGCTACACCTTC. It specifies CASSEDRGRYGYTF.

The chain links TRBV7-9 to TRBJ1-1, with D possibly being TRBD1 (5 bases). Germline values: CDR1 SEHNR, CDR2 FQNEAQ (reference sequence). CDR3 size: 14 residues. Trimming pared 1 base from V and 4 bases from J, leaving 10 bases between. CDR3 residues: CASSLGWGGTEAFF. The CDR3 nucleotides read TGTGCCAGCAGCTTAGGGTGGGGGGGCACTGAAGCTTTCTTT.

This rearrangement joins TRBV6-6 to TRBJ1-6; D gene unclear. The germline V gene has CDR1 MNHNY and CDR2 SVGAGI (reference sequence). V was trimmed by 3 bases and J by 8 bases, leaving 14 bases between them. This CDR3 has 15 amino acids. In nucleotides, the CDR3 is TGTGCCAGCAGTTATACCACTATTGCGTATTCACCCCTCCACTTT. Translated: CASSYTTIAYSPLHF.

This rearrangement joins TRBV7-2 to TRBJ1-2; 8 nucleotides match TRBD1. Germline V CDR1 and CDR2: SGHTA, FQGNSA. The CDR3 consists of 14 residues. V lost 4 bases to trimming and J lost 5 bases; unmatched junction nucleotides: 6. The CDR3 region is CASSSDRVGYGYTF. The CDR3, as DNA: TGTGCCAGCAGCTCGGACAGGGTAGGGTATGGCTACACCTTC.

This CDR3 is CASSHGTINTEAFF. Written as DNA, the CDR3 is TGCGCCAGCAGCCACGGGACAATTAACACTGAAGCTTTCTTT. This chain connects TRBV4-1 to TRBJ1-1, with D tentatively TRBD1 (6 bases). CDR3 length equals 14 residues. The germline V gene has CDR1 MGHRA and CDR2 YSYEKL. V was cut by 3 bases and J by 2 bases, with 10 bases left in between.

This CDR3 reads CASSPGEGREQYF. CDR3 in DNA: TGTGCCAGCAGCCCCGGGGAGGGTCGGGAGCAGTACTTC. The gene calls are TRBV7-9 and TRBJ2-7, with 7 nucleotides matching TRBD2. This CDR3 has 13 amino acids. From germline, CDR1 is SEHNR and CDR2 FQNEAQ (reference sequence). V lost 5 bases and J lost 7; bases outside the gene matches: 8.

The V and J genes are TRBV4-2 and TRBJ2-1; the match to TRBD2 covers 8 bases. The CDR3 sequence is 18 residues long. V gave up 3 bases and J gave up 0 bases; unmatched junction bases: 10. Germline CDR1 is LGHNA and CDR2 is YNFKEQ. The CDR3 DNA is TGTGCCAGCAGCCATTTGGGCCAGCGGGGGATCTCCTACAATGAGCAGTTCTTC. Amino acids: CASSHLGQRGISYNEQFF.

The chain recombines TRBV7-8 with TRBJ2-5; 9 bases align to TRBD2. Germline CDR1 reads SGHVS; CDR2 reads FQNEAQ. The CDR3 length is 14 residues. V lost 6 bases and J lost 4; bases outside the gene matches: 6. In DNA form, the CDR3 reads TGTGCCAGCAGACCTAGACTAGCGGCAGAGACCCAGTACTTC. It yields the protein CASRPRLAAETQYF.

V usage is TRBV2 and J usage is TRBJ1-4, with 7 nucleotides matching TRBD1. Trimming removed 9 bases from V and 6 bases from J; junction bases left unmatched: 10. The CDR3 covers 14 residues. In germline, CDR1 is SNHLY, CDR2 FYNNEI. Here the CDR3 reads CASKQGPSDEKLFF. CDR3 sequence (DNA): TGTGCCAGTAAACAGGGGCCATCGGATGAAAAACTGTTTTTT.

This clone has just a few counts. V usage is TRBV21-1 and J usage is TRBJ2-7; the table calls TRBD1, which could not be checked here. TRBV21-1 is flagged as a pseudogene. This CDR3 contains 16 residues. The CDR3 here is CASSPLPGQGSYEQYF. Here the CDR3 DNA reads TGTGCCAGCAGCCCCCTCCCGGGACAGGGCTCCTACGAGCAGTACTTC.

The rearrangement joins TRBV10-3 to TRBJ2-7, with 9 bases that match TRBD1. CDR1 is ENHRY, CDR2 SYGVKD, per germline. The CDR3 contains 17 residues. The junction had 9 bases not matched to a gene; V was cut back by 0 bases and J by 3 bases. CDR3 bases: TGTGCCATCAGTGAGTCGTGGGGGACAGGGCCACTCTACGAGCAGTACTTC. It is translated as CAISESWGTGPLYEQYF.